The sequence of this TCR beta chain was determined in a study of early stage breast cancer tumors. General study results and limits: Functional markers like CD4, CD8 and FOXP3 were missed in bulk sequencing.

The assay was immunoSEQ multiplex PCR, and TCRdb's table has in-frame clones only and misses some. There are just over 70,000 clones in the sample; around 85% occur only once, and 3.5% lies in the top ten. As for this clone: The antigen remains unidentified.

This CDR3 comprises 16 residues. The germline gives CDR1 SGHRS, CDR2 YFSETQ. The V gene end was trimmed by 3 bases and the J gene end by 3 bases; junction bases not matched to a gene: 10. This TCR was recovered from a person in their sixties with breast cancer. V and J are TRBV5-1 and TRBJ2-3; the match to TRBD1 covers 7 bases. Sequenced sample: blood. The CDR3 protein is CASSWAGTRGTDTQYF. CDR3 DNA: TGCGCCAGCAGCTGGGCCGGGACCAGGGGGACAGATACGCAGTATTTT.